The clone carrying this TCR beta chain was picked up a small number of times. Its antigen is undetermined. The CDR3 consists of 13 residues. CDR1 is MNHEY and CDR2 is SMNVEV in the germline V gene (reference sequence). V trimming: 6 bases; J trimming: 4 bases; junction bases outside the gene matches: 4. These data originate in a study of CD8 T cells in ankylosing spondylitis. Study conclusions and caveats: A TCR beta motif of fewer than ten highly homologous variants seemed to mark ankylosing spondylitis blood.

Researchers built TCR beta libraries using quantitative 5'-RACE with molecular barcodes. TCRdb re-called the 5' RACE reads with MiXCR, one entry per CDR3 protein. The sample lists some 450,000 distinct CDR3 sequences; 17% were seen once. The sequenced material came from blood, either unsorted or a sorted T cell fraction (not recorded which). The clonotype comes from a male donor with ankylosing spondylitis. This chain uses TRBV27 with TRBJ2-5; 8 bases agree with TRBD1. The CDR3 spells CASRTTGVETQYF. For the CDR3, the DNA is TGTGCCAGCAGAACGACAGGGGTAGAGACCCAGTACTTC.